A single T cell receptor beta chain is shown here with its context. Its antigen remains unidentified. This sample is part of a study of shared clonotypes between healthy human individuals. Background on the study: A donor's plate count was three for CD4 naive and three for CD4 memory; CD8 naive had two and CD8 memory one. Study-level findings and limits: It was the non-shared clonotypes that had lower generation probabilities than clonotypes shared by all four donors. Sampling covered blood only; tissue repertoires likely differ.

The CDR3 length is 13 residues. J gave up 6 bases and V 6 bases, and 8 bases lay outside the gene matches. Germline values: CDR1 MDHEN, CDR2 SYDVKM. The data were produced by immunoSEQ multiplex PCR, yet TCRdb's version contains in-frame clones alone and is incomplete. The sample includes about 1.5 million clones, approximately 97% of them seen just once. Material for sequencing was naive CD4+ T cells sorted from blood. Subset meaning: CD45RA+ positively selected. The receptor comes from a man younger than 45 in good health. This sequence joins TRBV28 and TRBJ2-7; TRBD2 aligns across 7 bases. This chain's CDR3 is CASRLGLTGEQYF. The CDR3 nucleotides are TGTGCCAGCAGACTGGGACTAACCGGCGAGCAGTACTTC.